The 17 T cell receptor beta chains presented below share a single source sample, sequenced in a study of CD8+ T cells in alopecia areata. Following extraction, RNA underwent reverse transcription to cDNA, which served as the sequencing template. Only in-frame clones appear in the TCRdb table, and some are missing; sequencing was by immunoSEQ multiplex PCR. The sample records more than 95,000 clones, 40% to 55% being singletons. Sequences were obtained from NKG2D-low CD8+ T cells sorted from blood. The source is a human donor with alopecia areata.

This clone has only one observation. The gene calls are TRBV5-1 and TRBJ2-7; D not resolved. The CDR3 loop spans 11 amino acids. The germline V and J ends were trimmed by 4 bases and 1 base, with 3 bases remaining between them. In germline, CDR1 is SGHRS, CDR2 YFSETQ. The CDR3 protein is CASSDSYEQYF. CDR3 DNA: TGCGCCAGCAGCGATTCCTACGAGCAGTACTTC.

The chain combines TRBV15 with TRBJ1-1, with unresolved D. The CDR3 runs 14 residues. Germline loops: CDR1 LNHNV, CDR2 YYDKDF (reference sequence). Trimming stripped 0 bases from V and 1 base from J, with 6 bases between. For the CDR3, the DNA is TGTGCCACCAGCAGAGAAGCCGGGAACACTGAAGCTTTCTTT. It is translated as CATSREAGNTEAFF.

The CDR3 sequence is CASRGLGAGEQYF. As DNA, the CDR3 is TGTGCCAGCAGGGGGCTGGGTGCGGGGGAGCAGTACTTC. The rearrangement links TRBV7-8 to TRBJ2-7, with D tentatively TRBD2 (6 bases). The CDR3 runs to 13 residues. CDR1 and CDR2 from the germline V gene are SGHVS and FQNEAQ. V was cut by 6 bases and J by 7 bases, with 16 bases left in between.

The sample holds a few counts of this clone. The CDR3 DNA sequence: TGCGCCAGCAGCCCAGGGGAATTTGACGAAAAACTGTTTTTT. This sequence encodes CASSPGEFDEKLFF. The chain uses TRBV4-1 and TRBJ1-4; a weak D match, TRBD1 (6 bases). Trimming removed 4 bases at V and 8 bases at J, with 14 bases between. The CDR3 covers 14 residues. Germline lookup yields CDR1 MGHRA and CDR2 YSYEKL.

The count of this clone is one. The J gene is TRBJ2-5, the V gene TRBV30; 10 positions match TRBD1. V shed 2 bases, J shed 2 bases, and the junction held 5 bases outside the gene matches. This CDR3 region has 15 residues. The germline V gene encodes CDR1 GTSNPN and CDR2 SVGIG (reference sequence). The CDR3, as DNA: TGTGCCTGGAGTATTGGGACAGGGGCACAAGAGACCCAGTACTTC. Protein: CAWSIGTGAQETQYF.

V is TRBV30 and J is TRBJ2-7; D unresolved. The CDR3 is 13 residues long. The V gene's germline CDR1 is GTSNPN and CDR2 SVGIG (reference sequence). V gave up 7 bases and J gave up 2 bases, with 15 bases separating them. The CDR3 here is CAYTPGSAYEQYF. The DNA for the CDR3 is TGTGCCTATACCCCTGGCAGCGCCTACGAGCAGTACTTC. Variable domain in full (rest from reference TRBV30 and TRBJ2-7): SQTIHQWPATLVQPVGSPLSLECTVEGTSNPNLYWYRQAAGRGLQLLFYSVGIGQISSEVPQNLSASRPQDRQFILSSKKLLLSDSGFYLCAYTPGSAYEQYFGPGTRLTVT.

In its sample, this clone was seen a few times. The chain uses TRBV2 and TRBJ2-4; D is ambiguous. CDR1 is SNHLY and CDR2 is FYNNEI in the germline V gene. This CDR3 is built from 12 residues. Trimming removed 7 bases at V and 3 bases at J, with 7 bases between. The CDR3, as DNA: TGTGCCAGCAACGGTGGCAAAAACATTCAGTACTTC. It yields the protein CASNGGKNIQYF.

This chain uses TRBV9 with TRBJ2-7, with D unresolved. This CDR3 is built from 13 residues. Germline V gene data show CDR1 as SGDLS and CDR2 as YYNGEE. V was cut by 0 bases and J by 4 bases, with 8 bases left in between. The CDR3, as DNA: TGTGCCAGCAGCGTAGGGGATTCGTACGAGCAGTACTTC. This gives the protein CASSVGDSYEQYF.

This clone has a handful of counts. The chain uses TRBV23-1 and TRBJ2-7, with TRBD2 identical over 7 bases. TRBV23-1 is assigned to the ORF class and has an uncertain function. V trimming: 0 bases; J trimming: 0 bases; junction bases outside the gene matches: 5. There are 16 residues in the CDR3. CDR3 residues: CASSQSNRGSSYEQYF. For the CDR3, the DNA is TGCGCCAGCAGTCAATCGAATCGCGGGAGCTCCTACGAGCAGTACTTC.

The V gene is TRBV25-1, the J gene TRBJ2-7; D possibly uses TRBD1 or TRBD2 (6 bases each). The germline V gene encodes CDR1 MGHDK and CDR2 SYGVNS. With 3 bases removed from V and 5 bases from J, the gap between germline ends came to 11 bases. The CDR3 loop spans 13 amino acids. As DNA, the CDR3 is TGTGCCAGCAGTGAGGGGGGCAAGGACGAGCAGTACTTC. Translated, it gives CASSEGGKDEQYF.

V and J are TRBV2 and TRBJ2-5, with D unclear. TRBJ2-7 explains the end of the DNA better; the J call may be wrong. This CDR3 is 10 amino acids long. CDR1 and CDR2 (germline): SNHLY, FYNNEI. In DNA form, the CDR3 reads TGTGCCAGCGTCGGACACGAGCAGTACTTC. Residues: CASVGHEQYF.

The chain uses TRBV29-1 and TRBJ2-2, with D possibly matching TRBD1 (7 bases). Trimming took 6 bases from V and 1 from J, leaving 15 bases between them. Germline values: CDR1 SQVTM, CDR2 ANQGSEA. The CDR3 totals 15 residues. The CDR3 is CSVGGGTVNTGELFF. Here the CDR3 DNA reads TGCAGCGTAGGAGGGGGGACAGTGAACACCGGGGAGCTGTTTTTT.

The gene calls are TRBV29-1 and TRBJ2-5; 9 bases are shared with TRBD2. CDR1 is SQVTM, CDR2 ANQGSEA, per germline. Losses at the gene ends were 4 bases for V and 3 bases for J; bases not matched to a gene: 9. The CDR3 is 15 amino acids. CDR3 region: CSVAGLAGREETQYF. For the CDR3, the DNA is TGCAGCGTTGCTGGGCTAGCGGGGAGAGAAGAGACCCAGTACTTC.

V usage is TRBV5-1 and J usage is TRBJ2-7, with D unclear. The CDR3 contains 11 residues. The germline V and J ends were trimmed by 4 bases and 0 bases, with 2 bases remaining between them. CDR1 is SGHRS and CDR2 is YFSETQ in the germline V gene. This CDR3 reads CASSPSYEQYF. Written as DNA, the CDR3 is TGCGCCAGCAGCCCCTCCTACGAGCAGTACTTC.

The chain recombines TRBV27 with TRBJ2-5; 9 nucleotides match TRBD1. CDR3 length equals 14 residues. The germline V gene has CDR1 MNHEY and CDR2 SMNVEV (reference sequence). With V trimmed by 5 bases and J by 5 bases, 6 bases remained unmatched. DNA of the CDR3: TGTGCCAGCAGTGGCCGGGACAGGGCCGAGACCCAGTACTTC. Its protein product is CASSGRDRAETQYF.

The rearrangement joins TRBV27 to TRBJ1-5; 7 nucleotides match TRBD1. The CDR3 sequence is 14 residues long. Germline CDR1 and CDR2: MNHEY and SMNVEV (reference sequence). V gave up 8 bases and J gave up 3 bases; unmatched junction bases: 7. CDR3 sequence: CASGRGQFNQPQHF. CDR3 nucleotide sequence: TGTGCCAGCGGACGGGGACAGTTCAATCAGCCCCAGCATTTT.

V gene TRBV4-3 combines with J gene TRBJ2-3; possible D gene TRBD1, 6 bases. Trimming cost V 4 bases and J 7 bases, with 18 bases left between them. CDR1 is LGHNA and CDR2 is YSLEER in the germline V gene. The CDR3 extends over 15 amino acids. The DNA of the CDR3 is TGCGCCAGCAGCCTCCGGGACACCGAGCCCAATACGCAGTATTTT. This codes for CASSLRDTEPNTQYF.